This T cell receptor (beta chain) comes out of a study of memory CD4+ T cells and cytomegalovirus serostatus. The sort gate was single viable CD3+CD4+CD8-CD45RO+ cells for memory CD4+ T cells. The protocol was immunoSEQ multiplex PCR, while the TCRdb copy is restricted to in-frame clones and leaves out a portion. The data contain about 56,000 clones, 60% to 75% of them singletons. The receptor's source is an adult in good health and CMV-seropositive. Sequenced material: memory CD4+ T cells from blood.

The CDR3 sequence is CASSSGVSNQPQHF. CDR3 DNA sequence: TGTGCCAGCAGCTCAGGGGTTTCCAATCAGCCCCAGCATTTT. V and J are TRBV7-9 and TRBJ1-5; D might be TRBD1 (6 bases). The V end lost 4 bases, the J end lost 3 bases, and 10 bases lay between the germline ends. Germline CDR1 SEHNR, CDR2 FQNEAQ (reference sequence). The CDR3 totals 14 residues.